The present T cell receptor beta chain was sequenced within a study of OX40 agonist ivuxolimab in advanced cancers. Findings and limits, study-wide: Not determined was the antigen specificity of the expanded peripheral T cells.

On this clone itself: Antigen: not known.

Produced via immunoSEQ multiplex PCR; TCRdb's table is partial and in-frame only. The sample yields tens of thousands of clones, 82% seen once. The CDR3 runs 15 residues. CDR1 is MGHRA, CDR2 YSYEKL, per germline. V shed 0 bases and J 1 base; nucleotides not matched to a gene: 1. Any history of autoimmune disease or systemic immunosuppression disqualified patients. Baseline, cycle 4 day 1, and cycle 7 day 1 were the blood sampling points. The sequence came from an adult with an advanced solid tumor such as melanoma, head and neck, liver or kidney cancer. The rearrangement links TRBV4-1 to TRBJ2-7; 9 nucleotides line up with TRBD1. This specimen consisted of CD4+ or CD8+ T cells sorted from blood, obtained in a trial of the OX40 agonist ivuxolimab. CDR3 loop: CASSQEGQGSYEQYF. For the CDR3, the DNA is TGCGCCAGCAGCCAAGAGGGACAGGGTTCCTACGAGCAGTACTTC.